This T cell receptor (beta chain) was captured in a study of blood T cell repertoires in COVID-19. About the research overall: Samples representing acute and convalescent COVID-19 were sourced from the United States, Italy and Spain.

CDR1 and CDR2 (germline): MDHEN, SYDVKM. CDR3 size: 13 residues. V was shortened by 5 bases and J by 5 bases, with 12 bases between the two germline ends. The study drew participants aged about 18 to 89 years from roughly 25 US areas. Cohort placement rested on clinical history that participants reported themselves. Donors of Cohort 3 who recovered were those that had two negative PCRs, clearance, or symptom resolution. The table came from immunoSEQ multiplex PCR; TCRdb's copy has only in-frame clones and leaves some out. The repertoire consists of 250,000 to 300,000 clones, with roughly 90% occurring once and the leading ten covering under 2.5%.

Sequenced input: PBMCs or T cells enriched from blood (not recorded which). V gene TRBV28 combines with J gene TRBJ1-1, with unresolved D. This receptor was taken from a woman aged 55-69 years who had recovered from COVID-19. The CDR3 region is CASSITGRTEAFF. CDR3 sequence (DNA): TGTGCCAGCAGTATCACCGGGAGAACTGAAGCTTTCTTT.